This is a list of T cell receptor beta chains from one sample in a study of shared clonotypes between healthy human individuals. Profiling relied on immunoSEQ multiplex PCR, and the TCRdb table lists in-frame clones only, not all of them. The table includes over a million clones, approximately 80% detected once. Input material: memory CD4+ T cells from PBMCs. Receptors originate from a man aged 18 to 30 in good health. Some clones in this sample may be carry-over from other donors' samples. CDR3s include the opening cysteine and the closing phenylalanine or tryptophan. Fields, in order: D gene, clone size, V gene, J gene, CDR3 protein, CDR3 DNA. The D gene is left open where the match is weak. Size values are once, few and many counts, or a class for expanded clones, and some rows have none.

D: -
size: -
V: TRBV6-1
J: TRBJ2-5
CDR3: CASSEPGLETQYF
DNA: TGTGCCAGCAGTGAACCGGGGCTTGAGACCCAGTACTTC

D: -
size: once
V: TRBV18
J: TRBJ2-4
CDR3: CASSPVSADLAKNIQYF
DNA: TGTGCCAGCTCACCAGTGTCAGCAGATCTAGCCAAAAACATTCAGTACTTC

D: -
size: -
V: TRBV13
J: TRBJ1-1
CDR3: CASSRIWGTEAFF
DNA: TGTGCCAGCAGCCGCATATGGGGTACTGAAGCTTTCTTT

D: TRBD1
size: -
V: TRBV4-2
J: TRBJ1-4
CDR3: CASSPAARTGTEKLFF
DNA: TGTGCCAGCAGCCCGGCCGCCCGGACAGGGACTGAAAAACTGTTTTTT

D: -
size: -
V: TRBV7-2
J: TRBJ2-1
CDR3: CASSQTSYNEQFF
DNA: TGTGCCAGCAGCCAGACTAGCTACAATGAGCAGTTCTTC

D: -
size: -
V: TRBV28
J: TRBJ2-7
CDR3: CASRLGVLNEQYF
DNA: TGTGCCAGCAGGTTGGGAGTCTTGAACGAGCAGTACTTC

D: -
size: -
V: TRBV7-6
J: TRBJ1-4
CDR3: CASSPPGDLVELFF
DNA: TGTGCCAGCAGCCCCCCAGGGGATCTGGTGGAACTGTTTTTT

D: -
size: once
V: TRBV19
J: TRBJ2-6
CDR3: CASSIGVSGANVLTF
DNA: TGTGCCAGTAGTATAGGTGTCTCTGGGGCCAACGTCCTGACTTTC

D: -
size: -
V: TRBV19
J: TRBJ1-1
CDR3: CASSVGQNTEAFF
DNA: TGTGCCAGTAGTGTAGGACAGAACACTGAAGCTTTCTTT

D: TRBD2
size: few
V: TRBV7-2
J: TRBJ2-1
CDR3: CASSRGLAGDEQFF
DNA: TGTGCCAGCAGCCGGGGACTAGCGGGAGATGAGCAGTTCTTC

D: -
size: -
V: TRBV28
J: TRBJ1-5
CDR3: CASSIRGSQPQHF
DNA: TGTGCCAGCAGCATTCGGGGGTCCCAGCCCCAGCATTTT

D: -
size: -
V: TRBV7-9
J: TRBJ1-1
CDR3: CASSSSEGAAEAFF
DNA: TGTGCCAGCAGCTCTTCGGAGGGCGCGGCTGAAGCTTTCTTT

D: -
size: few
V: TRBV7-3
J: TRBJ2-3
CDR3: CASSSNPGDTQYF
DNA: TGTGCCAGCAGCTCAAACCCGGGAGATACGCAGTATTTT

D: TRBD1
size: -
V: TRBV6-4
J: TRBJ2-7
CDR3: CATKIKPGQGTYEQYF
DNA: TGTGCCACGAAGATAAAACCGGGACAGGGGACCTACGAGCAGTACTTC

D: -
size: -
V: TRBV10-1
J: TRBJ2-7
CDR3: CASSENLQGGEQYF
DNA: TGCGCCAGCAGTGAGAATCTTCAGGGGGGCGAGCAGTACTTC

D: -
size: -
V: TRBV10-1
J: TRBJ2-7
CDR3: CASSEGGGNEQYF
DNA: TGCGCCAGCAGTGAGGGGGGTGGGAACGAGCAGTACTTC

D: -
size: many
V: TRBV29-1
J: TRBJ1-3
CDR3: CSVEELGNTIYF
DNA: TGCAGCGTTGAAGAACTGGGAAACACCATATATTTT

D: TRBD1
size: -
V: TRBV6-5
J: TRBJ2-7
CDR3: CASSYSGDSRYEQYF
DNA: TGTGCCAGCAGTTACAGTGGGGACAGCCGCTACGAGCAGTACTTC

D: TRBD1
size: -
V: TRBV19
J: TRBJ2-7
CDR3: CASSRTGGIYEQYF
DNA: TGTGCCAGTAGCCGGACAGGGGGCATCTACGAGCAGTACTTC

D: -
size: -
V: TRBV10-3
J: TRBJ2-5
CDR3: CAISESRGGETQYF
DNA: TGTGCCATCAGTGAGAGTAGGGGCGGGGAGACCCAGTACTTC

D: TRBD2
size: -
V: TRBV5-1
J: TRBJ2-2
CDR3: CASSVLAGGHTGELFF
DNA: TGCGCCAGCAGCGTACTAGCGGGAGGGCACACCGGGGAGCTGTTTTTT

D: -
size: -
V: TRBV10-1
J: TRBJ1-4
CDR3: CATSRDKLFF
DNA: TGCGCCACCAGCAGAGACAAACTGTTTTTT

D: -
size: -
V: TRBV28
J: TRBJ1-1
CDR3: CASSLSGKNTEAFF
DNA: TGTGCCAGCAGTTTATCGGGGAAGAACACTGAAGCTTTCTTT

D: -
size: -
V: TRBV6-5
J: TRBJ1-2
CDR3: CASSYSYRVNYGYTF
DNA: TGTGCCAGCAGTTACTCGTACCGGGTTAACTATGGCTACACCTTC

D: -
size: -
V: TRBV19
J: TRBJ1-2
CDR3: CASSIDQKTNYGYTF
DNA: TGTGCCAGTAGTATAGACCAGAAAACTAACTATGGCTACACCTTC

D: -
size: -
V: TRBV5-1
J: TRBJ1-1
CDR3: CASSLSGLNTEAFF
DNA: TGCGCCAGCAGCTTATCAGGTTTGAACACTGAAGCTTTCTTT

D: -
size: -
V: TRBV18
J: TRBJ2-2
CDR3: CASSPLGGGGDTGELFF
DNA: TGTGCCAGCTCCCCGCTGGGTGGCGGCGGGGACACCGGGGAGCTGTTTTTT

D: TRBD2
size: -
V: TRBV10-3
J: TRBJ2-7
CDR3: CAISDSGSRYEQYF
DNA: TGTGCCATCAGTGATAGCGGGAGTAGGTACGAGCAGTACTTC

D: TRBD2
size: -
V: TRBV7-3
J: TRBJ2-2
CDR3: CASSPRYASGGVPGELFF
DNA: TGTGCCAGCAGCCCCCGTTACGCTAGCGGGGGAGTTCCCGGGGAGCTGTTTTTT

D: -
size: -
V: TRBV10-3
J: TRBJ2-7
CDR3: CAISESGKRYEQYF
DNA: TGTGCCATCAGTGAGTCGGGAAAGCGCTACGAGCAGTACTTC